The 5 T cell receptor beta chains below all came from one sample that was sequenced in a study of cytomegalovirus exposure and HLA in healthy donors (dated by TCRdb to 2016 to 2017). Receptor amplification or capture employed the immunoSEQ multiplex PCR assay. For the multiplex PCR, a mixture combining 60 forward primers for TCR Vbeta segments and 13 reverse primers for TCR Jbeta segments was used. The table was pulled from immuneACCESS by TCRdb, which kept in-frame rearrangements only. Such tables lose some clones; where checked, under half of the loss comes from unresolved V genes, and the rest has no known cause. The sample yields about 140,000 clones; approximately 79% were counted once. The ten largest clones add up to more than 0.95% of the sample. Sequencing used PBMCs. These TCRs come from a man between 18 and 35 years old in good health and CMV-seronegative.

The rearrangement joins TRBV9 to TRBJ2-3, with 10 bases fitting TRBD1. This CDR3 spans 16 amino acids. V shed 0 bases, J shed 4 bases, and the junction held 5 bases outside the gene matches. Germline V gene lookup returns CDR1 SGDLS and CDR2 YYNGEE. CDR3 nucleotide sequence: TGTGCCAGCAGCGTAGGGGGACAGGGGATCGCAGATACGCAGTATTTT. Translation: CASSVGGQGIADTQYF. Looking up the rest from reference TRBV9 and TRBJ2-3 gives the full variable domain: DSGVTQTPKHLITATGQRVTLRCSPRSGDLSVYWYQQSLDQGLQFLIQYYNGEERAKGNILERFSAQQFPDLHSELNLSSLELGDSALYFCASSVGGQGIADTQYFGPGTRLTVL.

The chain links TRBV5-1 to TRBJ1-2; D is undetermined. CDR3 length: 14 residues. V was shortened by 2 bases and J by 8 bases, with 16 bases between the two germline ends. The germline gives CDR1 SGHRS, CDR2 YFSETQ. CDR3 nucleotides: TGCGCCAGCAGCTTTGCGGCGGCTACTGGCGGCTACACCTTC. Translating gives CASSFAAATGGYTF.

This sequence joins TRBV6-5 and TRBJ1-1, with TRBD1 as a possible D gene (6 bases). Trimming removed 6 bases at V and 5 bases at J, with 13 bases between. The CDR3 covers 13 residues. The germline gives CDR1 MNHEY, CDR2 SVGAGI. This CDR3 reads CASRRQGMTEAFF. CDR3 coding DNA: TGTGCCAGCAGGCGGCAGGGGATGACTGAAGCTTTCTTT.

The chain has TRBV9 and TRBJ1-6; 7 bases are a match to TRBD1. This CDR3 has 14 amino acids. Germline V gene data show CDR1 as SGDLS and CDR2 as YYNGEE. With V trimmed by 3 bases and J by 7 bases, 4 bases remained unmatched. In DNA form, the CDR3 reads TGTGCCAGCAGCGCCGCGACAGGGAATTCACCCCTCCACTTT. Encoded protein: CASSAATGNSPLHF.

The chain combines TRBV10-3 with TRBJ2-7, with D possibly TRBD1 on 5 matching bases. This CDR3 region has 13 residues. The ends were cut back, 2 bases at V and 5 bases at J, with 10 bases in the middle. The germline V gene encodes CDR1 ENHRY and CDR2 SYGVKD. This CDR3 is CAISERGRHEQYF. The CDR3 DNA is TGTGCCATCAGTGAGAGGGGAAGGCACGAGCAGTACTTC.